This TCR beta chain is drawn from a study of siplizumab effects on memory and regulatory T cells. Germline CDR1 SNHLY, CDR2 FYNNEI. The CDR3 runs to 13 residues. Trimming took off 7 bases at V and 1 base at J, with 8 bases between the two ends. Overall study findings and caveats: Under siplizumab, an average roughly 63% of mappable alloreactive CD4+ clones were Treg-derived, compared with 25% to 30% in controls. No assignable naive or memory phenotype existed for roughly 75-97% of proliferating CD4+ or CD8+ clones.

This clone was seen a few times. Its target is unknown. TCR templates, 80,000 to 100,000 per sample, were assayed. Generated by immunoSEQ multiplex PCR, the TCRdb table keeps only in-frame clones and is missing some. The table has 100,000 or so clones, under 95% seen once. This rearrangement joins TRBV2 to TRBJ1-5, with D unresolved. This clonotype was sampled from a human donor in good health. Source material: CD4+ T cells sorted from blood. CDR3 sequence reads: CASTVGSNQPQHF. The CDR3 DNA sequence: TGTGCCAGCACAGTAGGGAGCAATCAGCCCCAGCATTTT.